Described below is a single TCR beta chain sequence and its context. The DNA is left out, because the CDR3 cannot be placed on it with certainty; the CDR3 is given as TCRdb lists it. Including both end residues, the CDR3 is 12 amino acids long. In germline, CDR1 is SNHLY, CDR2 FYNNEI. The sample comes from a study of cytotoxic CD8 clonotypes in ibrutinib-treated CLL. Looking at the study overall: On average, more than 80,000 productive rearrangements and a few hundred thousand productive templates per sample.

Investigators sought sequencing depths of between 1 in 200,000 and 1 in 1 million T cells. Libraries were prepared by immunoSEQ multiplex PCR; TCRdb keeps only in-frame clonotypes and omits some of them. The sample has 250,000 to 350,000 clones; approximately 76% are singletons. This chain links TRBV2 with TRBJ2-7; TRBD2 is taken as the D call from the table, unchecked against the DNA. The clonotype was recovered from a human donor with chronic lymphocytic leukemia. The input for sequencing was PBMCs, taken at disease progression, from a patient treated with ibrutinib. The CDR3 sequence: CASFYCCYEQYF.